The clone carrying this TCR beta chain was counted only a few times. The data are from a study of T-cell memory formation after mild COVID-19. TCRdb reprocessed the 5' RACE reads via MiXCR and lists one record per CDR3 protein. The data show about 420,000 distinct CDR3 sequences, under 25% seen once. The CDR3 has 16 amino acids. V was shortened by 6 bases and J by 4 bases, with 18 bases between the two germline ends. The sequenced sample was PBMCs or a T cell subset sorted from them (not recorded which). The source is an adult woman who had mild COVID-19 (a few samples of this study predate the infection). Cell type and time point are not known. The V and J genes are TRBV12-3 or TRBV12-4 and TRBJ2-2; D is uncertain. The CDR3 DNA reads TGTGCCAGCAGCCATCACCCTTCGAAGCGCACCGGGGAGCTGTTTTTT. This codes for CASSHHPSKRTGELFF.